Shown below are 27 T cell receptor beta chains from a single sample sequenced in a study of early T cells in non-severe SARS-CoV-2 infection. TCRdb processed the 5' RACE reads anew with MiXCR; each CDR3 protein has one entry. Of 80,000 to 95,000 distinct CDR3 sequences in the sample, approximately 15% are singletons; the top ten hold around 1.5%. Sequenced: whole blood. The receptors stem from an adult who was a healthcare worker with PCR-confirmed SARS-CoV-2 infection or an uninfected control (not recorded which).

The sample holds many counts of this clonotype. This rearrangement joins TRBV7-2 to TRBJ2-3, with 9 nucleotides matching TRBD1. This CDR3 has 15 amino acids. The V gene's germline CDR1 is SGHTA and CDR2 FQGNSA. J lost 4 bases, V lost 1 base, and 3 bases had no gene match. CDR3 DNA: TGTGCCAGCAGCTTAGGGGGACAGGGCTCAGATACGCAGTATTTT. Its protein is CASSLGGQGSDTQYF.

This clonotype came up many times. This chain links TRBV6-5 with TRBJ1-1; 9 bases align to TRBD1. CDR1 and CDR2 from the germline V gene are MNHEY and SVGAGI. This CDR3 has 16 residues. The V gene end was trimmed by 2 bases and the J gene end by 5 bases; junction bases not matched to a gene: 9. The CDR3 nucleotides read TGTGCCAGCAGTTACACCTTACAGGGGGCAAGGACTGAAGCTTTCTTT. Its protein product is CASSYTLQGARTEAFF.

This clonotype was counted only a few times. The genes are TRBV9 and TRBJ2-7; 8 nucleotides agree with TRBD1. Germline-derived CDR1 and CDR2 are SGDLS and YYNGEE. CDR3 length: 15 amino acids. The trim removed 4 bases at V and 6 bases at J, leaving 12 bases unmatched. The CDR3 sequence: CASSPGQGSFREQYF. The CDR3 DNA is TGTGCCAGCAGCCCTGGACAGGGATCTTTTCGCGAGCAGTACTTC. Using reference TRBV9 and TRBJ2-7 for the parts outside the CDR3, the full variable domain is DSGVTQTPKHLITATGQRVTLRCSPRSGDLSVYWYQQSLDQGLQFLIQYYNGEERAKGNILERFSAQQFPDLHSELNLSSLELGDSALYFCASSPGQGSFREQYFGPGTRLTVT.

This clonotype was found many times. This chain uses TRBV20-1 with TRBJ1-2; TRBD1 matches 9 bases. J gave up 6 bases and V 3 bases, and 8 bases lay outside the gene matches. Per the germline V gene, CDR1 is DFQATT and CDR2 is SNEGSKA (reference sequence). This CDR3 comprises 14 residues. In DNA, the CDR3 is TGCAGTGCTAGGATAAGACAGGGGGTGGATGGCTACACCTTC. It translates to CSARIRQGVDGYTF.

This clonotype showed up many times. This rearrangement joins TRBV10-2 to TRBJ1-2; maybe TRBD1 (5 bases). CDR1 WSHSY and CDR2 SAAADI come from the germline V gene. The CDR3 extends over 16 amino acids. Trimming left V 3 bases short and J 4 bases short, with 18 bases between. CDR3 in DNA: TGCGCCAGCAGTGACCCACGGGGCCGAGACGCCTATGGCTACACCTTC. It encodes CASSDPRGRDAYGYTF.

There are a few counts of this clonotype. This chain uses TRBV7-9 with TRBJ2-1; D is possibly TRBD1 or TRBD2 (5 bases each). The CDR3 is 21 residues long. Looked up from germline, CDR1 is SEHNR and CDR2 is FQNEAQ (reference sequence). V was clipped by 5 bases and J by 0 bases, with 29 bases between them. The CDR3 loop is CASSLPRRSPGRESSYNEQFF. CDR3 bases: TGTGCCAGCAGCCTCCCGCGAAGGTCGCCGGGGCGAGAGAGCTCCTACAATGAGCAGTTCTTC.

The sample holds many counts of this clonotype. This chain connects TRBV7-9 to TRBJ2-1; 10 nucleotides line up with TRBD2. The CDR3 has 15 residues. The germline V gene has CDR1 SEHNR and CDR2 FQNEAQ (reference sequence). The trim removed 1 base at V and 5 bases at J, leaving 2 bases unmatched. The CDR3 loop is CASSLGLAGDNEQFF. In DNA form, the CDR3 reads TGTGCCAGCAGCTTAGGCCTAGCGGGAGACAATGAGCAGTTCTTC.

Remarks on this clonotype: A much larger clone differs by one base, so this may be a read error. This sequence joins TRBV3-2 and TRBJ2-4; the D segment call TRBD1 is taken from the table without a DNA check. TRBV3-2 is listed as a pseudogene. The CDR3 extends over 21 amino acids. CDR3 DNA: TGTGCCAGCTGCCAAGCGTCCACGTTCCGGGGACAGATCCTAGCCAAAAACATTCAGTACTTC. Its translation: CASCQASTFRGQILAKNIQYF.

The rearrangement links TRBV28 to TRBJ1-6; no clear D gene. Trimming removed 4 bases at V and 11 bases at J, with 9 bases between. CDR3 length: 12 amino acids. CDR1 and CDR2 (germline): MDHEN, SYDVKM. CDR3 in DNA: TGTGCCAGCAGTTCCCCAAACGCACCCCTCCACTTT. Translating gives CASSSPNAPLHF. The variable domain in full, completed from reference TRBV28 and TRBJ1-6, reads DVKVTQSSRYLVKRTGEKVFLECVQDMDHENMFWYRQDPGLGLRLIYFSYDVKMKEKGDIPEGYSVSREKKERFSLILESASTNQTSMYLCASSSPNAPLHFGNGTRLTVT.

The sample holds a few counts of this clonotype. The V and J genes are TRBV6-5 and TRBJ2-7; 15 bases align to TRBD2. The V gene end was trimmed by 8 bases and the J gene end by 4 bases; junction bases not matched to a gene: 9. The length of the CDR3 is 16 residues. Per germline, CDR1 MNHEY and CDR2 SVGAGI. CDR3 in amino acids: CASVWTSGGAVYEQYF. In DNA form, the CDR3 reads TGTGCCAGCGTTTGGACTAGCGGGGGGGCGGTTTACGAGCAGTACTTC.

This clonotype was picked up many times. The CDR3 sequence is CASSPVWDRGDGYTF. CDR3 DNA sequence: TGTGCCAGCAGTCCCGTCTGGGACAGGGGGGATGGCTACACCTTC. This chain joins TRBV6-5 and TRBJ1-2; 11 bases line up with TRBD1. The CDR3 is 15 amino acids. Germline CDR1 and CDR2: MNHEY and SVGAGI. Trimming took 5 bases from V and 6 from J; bases not matched to a gene: 8.

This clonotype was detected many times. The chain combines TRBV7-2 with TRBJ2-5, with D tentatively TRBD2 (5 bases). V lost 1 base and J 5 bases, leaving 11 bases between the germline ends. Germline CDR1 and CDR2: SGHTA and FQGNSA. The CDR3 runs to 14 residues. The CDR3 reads CASSLGPPGETQYF. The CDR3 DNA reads TGTGCCAGCAGCTTAGGACCCCCGGGGGAGACCCAGTACTTC. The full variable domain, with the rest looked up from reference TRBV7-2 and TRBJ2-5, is GAGVSQSPSNKVTEKGKDVELRCDPISGHTALYWYRQSLGQGLEFLIYFQGNSAPDKSGLPSDRFSAERTGGSVSTLTIQRTQQEDSAVYLCASSLGPPGETQYFGPGTRLLVL.

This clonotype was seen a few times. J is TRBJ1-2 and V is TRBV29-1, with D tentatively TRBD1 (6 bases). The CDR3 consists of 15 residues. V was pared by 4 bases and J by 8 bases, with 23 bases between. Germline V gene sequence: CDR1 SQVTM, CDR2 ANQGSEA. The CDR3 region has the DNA TGCAGCGTTGCGTGGCAGGGGCGGAGGGAAGCCGGCTACACCTTC. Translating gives CSVAWQGRREAGYTF.

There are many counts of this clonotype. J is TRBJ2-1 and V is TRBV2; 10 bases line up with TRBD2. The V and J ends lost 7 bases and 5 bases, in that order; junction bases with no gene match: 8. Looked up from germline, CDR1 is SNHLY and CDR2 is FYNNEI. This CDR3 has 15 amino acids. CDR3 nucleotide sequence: TGTGCCAGCACCCTAAGGACTAGCGGTAACAATGAGCAGTTCTTC. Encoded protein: CASTLRTSGNNEQFF.

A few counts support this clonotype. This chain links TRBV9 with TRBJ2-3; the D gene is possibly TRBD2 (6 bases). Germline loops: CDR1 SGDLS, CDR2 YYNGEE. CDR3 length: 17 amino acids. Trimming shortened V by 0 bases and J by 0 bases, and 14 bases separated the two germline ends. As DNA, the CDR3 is TGTGCCAGCAGCGTAGTGGGAGGCCTTACTAGCACAGATACGCAGTATTTT. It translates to CASSVVGGLTSTDTQYF.

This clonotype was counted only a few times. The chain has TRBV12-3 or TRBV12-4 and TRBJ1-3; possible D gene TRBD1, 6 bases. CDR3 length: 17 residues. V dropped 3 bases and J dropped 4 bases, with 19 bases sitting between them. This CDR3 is CASSFLLGGESGNTIYF. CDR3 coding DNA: TGTGCCAGCAGTTTTCTTTTGGGGGGCGAATCCGGAAACACCATATATTTT.

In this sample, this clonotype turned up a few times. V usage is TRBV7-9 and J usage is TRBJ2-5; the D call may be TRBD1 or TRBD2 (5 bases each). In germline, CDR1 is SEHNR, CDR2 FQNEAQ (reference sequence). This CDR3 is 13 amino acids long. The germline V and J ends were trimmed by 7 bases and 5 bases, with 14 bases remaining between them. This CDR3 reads CASTGASHETQYF. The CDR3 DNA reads TGTGCCAGCACCGGGGCCTCCCACGAGACCCAGTACTTC.

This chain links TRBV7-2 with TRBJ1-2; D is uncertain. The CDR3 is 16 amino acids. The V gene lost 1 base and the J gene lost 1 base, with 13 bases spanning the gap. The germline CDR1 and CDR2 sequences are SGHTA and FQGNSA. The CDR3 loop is CASSLGRSGYNYGYTF. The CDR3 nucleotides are TGTGCCAGCAGCTTAGGTCGCTCGGGTTATAACTATGGCTACACCTTC.

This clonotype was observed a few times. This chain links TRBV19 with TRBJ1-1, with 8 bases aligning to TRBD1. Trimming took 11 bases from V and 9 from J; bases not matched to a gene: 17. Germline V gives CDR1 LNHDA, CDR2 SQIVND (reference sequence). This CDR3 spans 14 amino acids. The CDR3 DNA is TGTGCCCTTCTACCACGGGGAACAGGGGGAAAAGCTTTCTTT. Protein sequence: CALLPRGTGGKAFF.

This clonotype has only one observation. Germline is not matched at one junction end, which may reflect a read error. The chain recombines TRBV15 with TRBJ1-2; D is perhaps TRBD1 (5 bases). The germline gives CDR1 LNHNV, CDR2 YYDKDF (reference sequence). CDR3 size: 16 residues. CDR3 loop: CATSRRSPQGNYGFTF. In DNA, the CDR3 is TGTGCCACCAGCAGACGCTCGCCTCAGGGAAACTATGGCTTCACCTTC.

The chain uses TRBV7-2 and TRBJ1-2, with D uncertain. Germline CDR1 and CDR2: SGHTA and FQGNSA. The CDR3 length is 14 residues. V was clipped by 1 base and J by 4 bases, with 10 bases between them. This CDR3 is CASSLEVRPYGYTF. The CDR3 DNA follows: TGTGCCAGCAGCTTAGAAGTCCGTCCCTATGGCTACACCTTC.

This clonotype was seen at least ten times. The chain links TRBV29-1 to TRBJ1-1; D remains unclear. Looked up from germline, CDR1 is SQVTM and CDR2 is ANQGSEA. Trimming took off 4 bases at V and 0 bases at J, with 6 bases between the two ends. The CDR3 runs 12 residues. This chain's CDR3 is CSVVIMNTEAFF. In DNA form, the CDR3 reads TGCAGCGTTGTCATAATGAACACTGAAGCTTTCTTT.

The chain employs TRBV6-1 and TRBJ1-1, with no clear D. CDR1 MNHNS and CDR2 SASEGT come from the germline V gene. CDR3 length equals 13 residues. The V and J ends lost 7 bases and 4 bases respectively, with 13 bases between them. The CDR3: CASTAMSRTEAFF. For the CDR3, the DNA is TGTGCCAGCACGGCAATGAGCCGCACTGAAGCTTTCTTT.

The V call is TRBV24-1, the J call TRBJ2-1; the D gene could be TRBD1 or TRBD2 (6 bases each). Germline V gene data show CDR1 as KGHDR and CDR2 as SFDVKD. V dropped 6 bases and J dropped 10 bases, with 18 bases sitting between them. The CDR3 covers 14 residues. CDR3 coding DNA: TGTGCCACCAGTAGTTCGGGGGCCCTCGGCGAGCAGTTCTTC. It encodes CATSSSGALGEQFF.

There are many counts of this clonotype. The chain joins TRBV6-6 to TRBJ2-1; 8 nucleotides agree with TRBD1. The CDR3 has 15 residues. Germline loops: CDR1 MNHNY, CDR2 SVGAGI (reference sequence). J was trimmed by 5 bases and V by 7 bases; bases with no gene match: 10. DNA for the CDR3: TGTGCCAGCAAATTTGCCGGGACAGGTAACAATGAGCAGTTCTTC. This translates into CASKFAGTGNNEQFF.

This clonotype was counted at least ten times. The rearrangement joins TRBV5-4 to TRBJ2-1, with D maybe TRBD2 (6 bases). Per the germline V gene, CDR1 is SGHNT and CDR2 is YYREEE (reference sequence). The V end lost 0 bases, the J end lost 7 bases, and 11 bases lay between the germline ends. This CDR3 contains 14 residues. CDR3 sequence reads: CASSLGTSRNEQFF. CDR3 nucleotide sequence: TGTGCCAGCAGCTTGGGAACTAGCAGGAATGAGCAGTTCTTC.

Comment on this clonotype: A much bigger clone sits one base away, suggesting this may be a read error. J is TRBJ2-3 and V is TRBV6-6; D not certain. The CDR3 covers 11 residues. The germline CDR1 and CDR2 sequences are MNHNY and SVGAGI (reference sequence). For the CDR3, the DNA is TGTGTCAGCAATGCGATAGATACGCAGTATTTT. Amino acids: CVSNAIDTQYF.